The rows below give T cell receptor beta chains drawn from one sample of a study of shared clonotypes between healthy human individuals. Libraries were prepared by immunoSEQ multiplex PCR; TCRdb keeps only in-frame clonotypes and omits some of them. The profile covers about 680,000 clones, with approximately 74% appearing a single time and about 1.8% taken by the ten largest. The source material was memory CD4+ T cells sorted from blood. Receptors originate from a woman aged 25 to 39 in good health. Each CDR3 is given with its conserved first and last residue. A D gene is named only where the DNA matches it firmly. The listing skips clone size in some rows; elsewhere it reads once, few, many or a size class.

NA	NA	TRBV7-9	TRBJ2-1	TGTGCCAGCAGCGGAAGATTGCAATTGAGCTCCTACAATGAGCAGTTCTTC	CASSGRLQLSSYNEQFF
NA	NA	TRBV29-1	TRBJ1-3	TGCAGCGCCTCATGGGACTCTGGAAACACCATATATTTT	CSASWDSGNTIYF
medium-sized	NA	TRBV19	TRBJ2-3	TGTGCCAGTAGTCTCTTCCCTCAGGAAAGCACAGATACGCAGTATTTT	CASSLFPQESTDTQYF
NA	NA	TRBV5-1	TRBJ2-7	TGCGCCAGCAGCTTGGTACTAAGTGGGGCGAGCAACTACGAGCAGTACTTC	CASSLVLSGASNYEQYF
NA	NA	TRBV28	TRBJ2-4	TGTGCCAGCAGTCTTACACGAGCCAAAAACATTCAGTACTTC	CASSLTRAKNIQYF
NA	TRBD2	TRBV19	TRBJ2-3	TGTGCCAGTAGTGGGGCTAGCGGGAGATGGTTT	CASSGASGRWF
once	TRBD1	TRBV7-9	TRBJ2-1	TGTGCCAGCAGCAGACAGGGGAGCCATGAGCAGTTCTTC	CASSRQGSHEQFF
many	TRBD2	TRBV19	TRBJ2-3	TGTGCCACCTTAGCGGGAGGAAGCGCAGATACGCAGTATTTT	CATLAGGSADTQYF
many	TRBD1	TRBV7-9	TRBJ2-1	TGTGCCAGCAGACTGTCCGGGACAGGCAACAATGAGCAGTTCTTC	CASRLSGTGNNEQFF
NA	NA	TRBV5-1	TRBJ2-7	TGCGCCAGCAGCCCGGGGGGCGGGGCCGTAGGGTACGAGCAGTACTTC	CASSPGGGAVGYEQYF
NA	NA	TRBV11-2	TRBJ2-2	TGTGCCAGCAGCACCCCTCGATCCCCCACGAACACCGGGGAGCTGTTTTTT	CASSTPRSPTNTGELFF